The clone carrying this TCR beta chain has ten or more counts. The antigen is undetermined. The sample is drawn from a study of early T cells in non-severe SARS-CoV-2 infection. Study background: The input, bulk RNA from unsorted whole blood, was sequenced, and chains were unpaired. General study points: CD4 and private specificities were missed by VDJdb matching, which favored anti-spike CD8 responses.

The CDR3 sequence is 15 residues long. V was trimmed by 4 bases and J by 9 bases, leaving 17 bases between them. Germline V gene lookup returns CDR1 SGHNT and CDR2 YYREEE (reference sequence). In the library, individual cDNA molecules carried attached unique molecular identifiers. TCRdb re-called the 5' RACE reads through MiXCR, storing one row per CDR3 protein. The sample contains approximately 58,000 distinct CDR3 sequences, 6% to 7% of which appear only once. The receptor comes from an adult who was a healthcare worker with PCR-confirmed SARS-CoV-2 infection or an uninfected control (not recorded which). The chain has TRBV5-4 and TRBJ1-6; the D is unclear. Sequenced material: whole blood. CDR3 nucleotide sequence: TGTGCCAGCAGCCCTCCTGGACCTGAAATTTCACCCCTCCACTTT. It specifies CASSPPGPEISPLHF.